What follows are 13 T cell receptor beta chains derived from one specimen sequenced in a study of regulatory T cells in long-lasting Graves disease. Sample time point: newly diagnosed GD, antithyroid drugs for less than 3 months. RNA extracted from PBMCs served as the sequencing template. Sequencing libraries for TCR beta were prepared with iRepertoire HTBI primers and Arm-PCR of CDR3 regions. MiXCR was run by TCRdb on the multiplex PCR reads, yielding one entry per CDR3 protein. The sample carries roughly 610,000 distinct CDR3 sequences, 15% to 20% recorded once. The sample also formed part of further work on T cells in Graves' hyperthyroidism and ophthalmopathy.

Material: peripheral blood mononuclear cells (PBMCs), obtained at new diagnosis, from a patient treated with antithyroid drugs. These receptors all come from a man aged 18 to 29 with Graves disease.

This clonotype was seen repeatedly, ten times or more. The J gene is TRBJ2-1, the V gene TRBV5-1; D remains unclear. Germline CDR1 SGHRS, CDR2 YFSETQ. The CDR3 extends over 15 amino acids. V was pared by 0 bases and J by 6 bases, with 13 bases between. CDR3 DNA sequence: TGCGCCAGCAGCTTGGTTGGCCCAGCTGGCAATGAGCAGTTCTTC. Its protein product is CASSLVGPAGNEQFF.

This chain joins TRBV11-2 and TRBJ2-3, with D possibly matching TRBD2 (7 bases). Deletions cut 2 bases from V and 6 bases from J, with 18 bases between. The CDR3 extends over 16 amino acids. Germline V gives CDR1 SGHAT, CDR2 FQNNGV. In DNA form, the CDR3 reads TGTGCCAGCAGCTTATTCAGCGGGACAAACGGGGATACGCAGTATTTT. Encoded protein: CASSLFSGTNGDTQYF.

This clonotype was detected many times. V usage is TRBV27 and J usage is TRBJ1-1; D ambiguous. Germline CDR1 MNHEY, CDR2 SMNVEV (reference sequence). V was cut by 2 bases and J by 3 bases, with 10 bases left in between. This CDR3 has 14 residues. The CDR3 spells CASSLVRRDTEAFF. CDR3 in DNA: TGTGCCAGCAGTTTAGTCAGAAGGGACACTGAAGCTTTCTTT.

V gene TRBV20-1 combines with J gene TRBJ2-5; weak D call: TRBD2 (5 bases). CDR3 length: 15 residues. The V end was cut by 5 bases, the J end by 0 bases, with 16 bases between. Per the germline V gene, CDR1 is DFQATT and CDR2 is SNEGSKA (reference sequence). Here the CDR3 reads CSALGDTSYQETQYF. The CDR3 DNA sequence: TGCAGTGCTTTGGGAGACACCTCGTACCAAGAGACCCAGTACTTC.

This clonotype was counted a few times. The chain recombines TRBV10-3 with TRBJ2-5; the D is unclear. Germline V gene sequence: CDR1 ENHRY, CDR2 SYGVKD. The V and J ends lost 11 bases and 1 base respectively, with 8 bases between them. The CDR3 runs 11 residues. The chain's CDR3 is CAPLGQETQYF. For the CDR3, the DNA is TGTGCCCCTCTGGGCCAAGAGACCCAGTACTTC.

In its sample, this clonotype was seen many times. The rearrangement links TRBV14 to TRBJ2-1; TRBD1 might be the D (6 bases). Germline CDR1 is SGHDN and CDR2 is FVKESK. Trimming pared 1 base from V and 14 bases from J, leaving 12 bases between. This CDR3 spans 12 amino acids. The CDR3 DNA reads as TGTGCCAGCAGCCAAGGGGGGCCAGAGGAGTTCTTC. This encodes CASSQGGPEEFF.

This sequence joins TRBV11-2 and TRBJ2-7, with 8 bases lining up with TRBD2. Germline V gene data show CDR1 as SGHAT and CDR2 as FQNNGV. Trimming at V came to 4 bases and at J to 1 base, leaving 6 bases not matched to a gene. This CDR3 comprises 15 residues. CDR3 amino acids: CASSSELAVSYEQYF. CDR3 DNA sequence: TGTGCCAGCAGCTCAGAACTAGCGGTATCCTACGAGCAGTACTTC.

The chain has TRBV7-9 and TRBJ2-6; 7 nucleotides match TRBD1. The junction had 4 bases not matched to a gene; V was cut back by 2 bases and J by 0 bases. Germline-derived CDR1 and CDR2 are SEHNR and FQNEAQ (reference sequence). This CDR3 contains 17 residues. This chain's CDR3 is CASSLTDRISGANVLTF. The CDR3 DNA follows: TGTGCCAGCAGCTTAACGGACAGGATCTCTGGGGCCAACGTCCTGACTTTC.

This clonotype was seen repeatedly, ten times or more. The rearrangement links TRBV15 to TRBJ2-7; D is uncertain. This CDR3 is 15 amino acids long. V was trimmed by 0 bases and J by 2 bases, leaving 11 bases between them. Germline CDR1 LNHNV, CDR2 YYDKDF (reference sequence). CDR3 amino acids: CATSRELAGAYEQYF. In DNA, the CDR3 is TGTGCCACCAGCAGAGAACTGGCAGGAGCCTACGAGCAGTACTTC.

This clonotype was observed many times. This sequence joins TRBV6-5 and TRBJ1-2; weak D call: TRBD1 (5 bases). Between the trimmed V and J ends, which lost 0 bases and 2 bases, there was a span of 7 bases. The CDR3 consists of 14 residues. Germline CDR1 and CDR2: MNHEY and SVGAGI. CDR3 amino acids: CASSYSGVNYGYTF. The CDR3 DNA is TGTGCCAGCAGTTACTCAGGGGTGAACTATGGCTACACCTTC.

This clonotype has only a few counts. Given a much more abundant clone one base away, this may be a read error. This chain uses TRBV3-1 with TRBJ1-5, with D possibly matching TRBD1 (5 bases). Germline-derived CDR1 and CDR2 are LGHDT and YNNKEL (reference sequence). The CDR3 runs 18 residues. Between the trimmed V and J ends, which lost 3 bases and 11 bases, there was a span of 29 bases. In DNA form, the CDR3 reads TGTGCCAGCAGCCAGGTTCCCATCAGGGAGGGGTCCCGTCAAACCCAGCATTTT. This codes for CASSQVPIREGSRQTQHF.

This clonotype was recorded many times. CDR3 nucleotide sequence: TGTGCCAGCAGCCAAGCCGCCCTCGGACTACCACAAGAGACCCAGTACTTC. Translated, it gives CASSQAALGLPQETQYF. The J gene is TRBJ2-5, the V gene TRBV14, with D perhaps TRBD2 (6 bases). The germline CDR1 and CDR2 sequences are SGHDN and FVKESK. This CDR3 contains 17 residues. Trimming removed 1 base at V and 2 bases at J, with 17 bases between.

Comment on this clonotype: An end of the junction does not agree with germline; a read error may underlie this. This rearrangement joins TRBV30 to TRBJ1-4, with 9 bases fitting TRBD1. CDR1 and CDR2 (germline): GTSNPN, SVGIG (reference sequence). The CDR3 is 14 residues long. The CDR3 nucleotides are TGTGCCTGGAGGCAACAGGGGGCCCTTGAAGAACTGTTTTTT. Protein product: CAWRQQGALEELFF.